A selection of T cell receptor beta chains follows, all from one sample in a study of beta chain features in type 1 diabetes. Profiled with immunoSEQ multiplex PCR; TCRdb holds only in-frame clones, not every one. The data hold 200,000 to 300,000 clones, with about 11% observed a single time. Sequencing was done on a sample of naive CD4+ T cells from blood. The receptors stem from a man aged 25-40 years with type 1 diabetes. Each CDR3 is given with its conserved first and last residue. D genes are given only for firm matches. Some rows mark clone size as missing; the rest say once, few, many or name a class of expanded clone.

>-|TRBV5-1|-|TRBJ2-1
TGCGCCAGCAGCTCAAGACCAGCGGACAATGAGCAGTTCTTC
CASSSRPADNEQFF
>TRBD2|TRBV19|-|TRBJ2-1
TGTGCCAGTACGGAGCGGGGGGGTAGCAATGAGCAGTTCTTC
CASTERGGSNEQFF
>TRBD1|TRBV4-2|few|TRBJ1-1
TGTGCCAGCAGCCCAGACAGGGGATTTACTGAAGCTTTCTTT
CASSPDRGFTEAFF
>-|TRBV6-6|few|TRBJ2-1
TGTGCCAGCAACCCCGGAGGGAGCTCCTACAATGAGCAGTTCTTC
CASNPGGSSYNEQFF
>-|TRBV7-2|few|TRBJ1-1
TGTGCCAGCAGCTTAGACTCGAACACTGAAGCTTTCTTT
CASSLDSNTEAFF
>-|TRBV28|-|TRBJ1-2
TGTGCCAGCACTGGACAGCTCAGGGGTGGCTACACCTTC
CASTGQLRGGYTF
>TRBD2|TRBV30|-|TRBJ2-3
TGTGCCTGGAGTGAGATAGCGGGGGGCTCGCAGTATTTT
CAWSEIAGGSQYF
>-|TRBV7-9|few|TRBJ2-3
TGTGCCAGCAGCTTACTTGGACACGAGTATTTT
CASSLLGHEYF
>-|TRBV7-9|few|TRBJ2-2
TGTGCCAGCAGCTTGCGGGGAACCGGGGAGCTGTTTTTT
CASSLRGTGELFF
>-|TRBV30|few|TRBJ1-5
TGTGCCTGGAGTGGACAGACCGCGGAGCCCCAGCATTTT
CAWSGQTAEPQHF
>-|TRBV6-5|few|TRBJ2-3
TGTGCCAGCAGTGGGCTTGGGACAGATACGCAGTATTTT
CASSGLGTDTQYF
>-|TRBV4-2|few|TRBJ2-1
TGTGCCAGCAGCCAAGCAGGGGAGCAGTTCTTC
CASSQAGEQFF
>TRBD2|TRBV15|few|TRBJ2-5
TGTGCCACCAGCACCCGGACTAGCGTACAAGAGACCCAGTACTTC
CATSTRTSVQETQYF
>-|TRBV18|-|TRBJ1-1
TGTGCCAGCTCACCCTACAGGGACACTGAAGCTTTCTTT
CASSPYRDTEAFF
>-|TRBV7-9|few|TRBJ1-6
TGTGCCAGCAGCGTGGCGGGGGGGCAGACACCCCTCCACTTT
CASSVAGGQTPLHF
>-|TRBV15|-|TRBJ1-2
TGTGCCACCAGCAGAGATTCGCCCGGGGGATACTATGGCTACACCTTC
CATSRDSPGGYYGYTF
>-|TRBV30|few|TRBJ2-5
TGTGCCTGGACTGGTCCCCCAGGAACCCAGTACTTC
CAWTGPPGTQYF
>-|TRBV5-4|-|TRBJ1-1
TGTGCCAGCAACTCCCGTGGGAGGTTCAACACTGAAGCTTTCTTT
CASNSRGRFNTEAFF
>-|TRBV2|-|TRBJ1-6
TGTGCCAGCAGTGAAGCGAGACTCGGGAATTCACCCCTCCACTTT
CASSEARLGNSPLHF
>-|TRBV6-1|-|TRBJ1-2
TGTGCCAGCAGTTCCCGGGGGGGCTATGGCTACACCTTC
CASSSRGGYGYTF
>TRBD1|TRBV25-1|few|TRBJ1-1
TGTGCCAGCAGTGTAACAGGGGCGAACACTGAAGCTTTCTTT
CASSVTGANTEAFF
>TRBD1|TRBV9|few|TRBJ2-1
TGTGCCAGCAGCCCCCGGACAGGAATGGGAAGTGAGCAGTTCTTC
CASSPRTGMGSEQFF
>-|TRBV28|-|TRBJ2-7
TGTGCCAGCAGTTTACCATACGAGCAGTACTTC
CASSLPYEQYF
>-|TRBV5-8|few|TRBJ1-6
TGTGCCAGCAGCTTGGCCGGGAATTCACCCCTCCACTTT
CASSLAGNSPLHF
>TRBD1|TRBV11-3|few|TRBJ2-3
TGTGCCAGCAGCCCGGGACAGGGGGCAGATACGCAGTATTTT
CASSPGQGADTQYF
>-|TRBV13|few|TRBJ2-3
TGTGCCAGCAGCCTTAAAAGCACAGATACGCAGTATTTT
CASSLKSTDTQYF
>-|TRBV7-9|-|TRBJ1-1
TGTGCCAGCAGCTCAGGATGGGCAGAAGCTTTCTTT
CASSSGWAEAFF
>TRBD2|TRBV5-4|few|TRBJ2-3
TGTGCCAGCAGCTTTCCTAGCGGGGCTGAGAGCACAGATACGCAGTATTTT
CASSFPSGAESTDTQYF
>-|TRBV2|-|TRBJ1-2
TGTGCCAGCAGTCCCGTCGGGGATGGCTACACCTTC
CASSPVGDGYTF
>TRBD2|TRBV18|-|TRBJ2-1
TGTGCCAGCTCACCAGTCCTAGCGGGTTACAATGAGCAGTTCTTC
CASSPVLAGYNEQFF
>-|TRBV2|-|TRBJ1-1
TGTGCCAGCAGTGTACCGAGGGCTGAAGCTTTCTTT
CASSVPRAEAFF
>TRBD1|TRBV5-6|-|TRBJ2-7
TGTGCCAGCAGCTTCCCGGGACAGGGCTACGAGCAGTACTTC
CASSFPGQGYEQYF
>TRBD2|TRBV7-2|few|TRBJ2-7
TGTGCCAGCAGCGTACTAGCGGGGGATTACGAGCAGTACTTC
CASSVLAGDYEQYF
>-|TRBV5-6|few|TRBJ2-1
TGTGCCAGCAGCTTGGGATGGAGCTCCTACAATGAGCAGTTCTTC
CASSLGWSSYNEQFF
>-|TRBV27|few|TRBJ1-6
TGTGCCAGCAGTTTAGGAGGGACGGAAAATTCACCCCTCCACTTT
CASSLGGTENSPLHF
>TRBD1|TRBV5-1|few|TRBJ2-7
TGCGCCAGCAGCATCGGACAGGGAAGCTCCTACGAGCAGTACTTC
CASSIGQGSSYEQYF
>-|TRBV4-2|-|TRBJ1-2
TGTGCCAGCAGGCCACAGGGTGACGGTAACTATGGCTACACCTTC
CASRPQGDGNYGYTF
>TRBD1|TRBV27|few|TRBJ2-1
TGTGCCAGCATGCAGGACAGGGGGCCTTGGAATGAGCAGTTCTTC
CASMQDRGPWNEQFF
>TRBD1|TRBV9|few|TRBJ2-7
TGTGCCAGCAGCGGTAGACAGGGTGGCTACGAGCAGTACTTC
CASSGRQGGYEQYF
>TRBD1|TRBV25-1|-|TRBJ2-1
TGTGCCAGCAGTGAATTGGGGGACAGGGGCCAAAATGAGCAGTTCTTC
CASSELGDRGQNEQFF
>-|TRBV28|-|TRBJ2-1
TGTGCCAGCTCTCGGTACGGTGAGCAGTTCTTC
CASSRYGEQFF
>TRBD1|TRBV7-2|-|TRBJ2-7
TGTGCCAGCAGCTCCGGACAGGGTCACTACGAGCAGTACTTC
CASSSGQGHYEQYF
>TRBD2|TRBV4-1|few|TRBJ2-1
TGCGCCAGCCGAAACTGGGGGGGCTCCTACAATGAGCAGTTCTTC
CASRNWGGSYNEQFF
>-|TRBV5-1|-|TRBJ1-2
TGCGCCAGCAGCTCGACAGGTTCTAACTATGGCTACACCTTC
CASSSTGSNYGYTF
>-|TRBV7-9|few|TRBJ1-6
TGTGCCAGCAGCCTCATCGGGAAATATAATTCACCCCTCCACTTT
CASSLIGKYNSPLHF
>-|TRBV25-1|few|TRBJ2-2
TGTGCCAGCAGCTCGACAGGAAACACCGGGGAGCTGTTTTTT
CASSSTGNTGELFF
>-|TRBV28|few|TRBJ2-1
TGTGCCAGCAGAGGGGCGGGGCTCTACAATGAGCAGTTCTTC
CASRGAGLYNEQFF
>-|TRBV4-2|-|TRBJ1-2
TGTGCCAGCAGCCAAGAGACACCTAACTATGGCTACACCTTC
CASSQETPNYGYTF
>TRBD1|TRBV5-4|few|TRBJ2-5
TGTGCCAGCAGCCCTTCGGGACAGGGTGGTGAGACCCAGTACTTC
CASSPSGQGGETQYF
>-|TRBV29-1|-|TRBJ1-1
TGCAGCGCCATGAACACTGAAGCTTTCTTT
CSAMNTEAFF
>-|TRBV18|few|TRBJ2-2
TGTGCCAGCTCACGGGACACGCTACCGAACACCGGGGAGCTGTTTTTT
CASSRDTLPNTGELFF
>TRBD2|TRBV7-2|few|TRBJ2-5
TGTGCCAGCAGCCAGCTAGCGGGGGGACAAGAGACCCAGTACTTC
CASSQLAGGQETQYF
>-|TRBV7-9|-|TRBJ2-1
TGTGCCAGCAGCTTAGTTCCGGGGATGGATGAGCAGTTCTTC
CASSLVPGMDEQFF
>-|TRBV2|-|TRBJ1-5
TGTGCCAGTTCCAGGGGAATGGCCAGTCAGCCCCAGCATTTT
CASSRGMASQPQHF
>-|TRBV29-1|few|TRBJ1-1
TGCAGCGTTGACCGGGGGGCGACGAATGAAGCTTTCTTT
CSVDRGATNEAFF
>TRBD1|TRBV7-9|-|TRBJ2-7
TGTGCCAGCAGCTTAACCTACAGGGGATCTTCCGAGCAGTACTTC
CASSLTYRGSSEQYF
>TRBD2|TRBV30|-|TRBJ2-1
TGTGCCTGGAGGCGACAACTAGCGGGGGTCAACAATGAGCAGTTCTTC
CAWRRQLAGVNNEQFF
>-|TRBV28|few|TRBJ2-7
TGTGCCAGCACCCATGGGCCCTACGAGCAGTACTTC
CASTHGPYEQYF
>-|TRBV5-8|few|TRBJ2-7
TGTGCCAGCAGCATCCGAATGCGGAGGCCCGACACCTACGAGCAGTACTTC
CASSIRMRRPDTYEQYF
>-|TRBV5-6|few|TRBJ2-3
TGTGCCAGCAGCTTCCCCCTCACAGATACGCAGTATTTT
CASSFPLTDTQYF